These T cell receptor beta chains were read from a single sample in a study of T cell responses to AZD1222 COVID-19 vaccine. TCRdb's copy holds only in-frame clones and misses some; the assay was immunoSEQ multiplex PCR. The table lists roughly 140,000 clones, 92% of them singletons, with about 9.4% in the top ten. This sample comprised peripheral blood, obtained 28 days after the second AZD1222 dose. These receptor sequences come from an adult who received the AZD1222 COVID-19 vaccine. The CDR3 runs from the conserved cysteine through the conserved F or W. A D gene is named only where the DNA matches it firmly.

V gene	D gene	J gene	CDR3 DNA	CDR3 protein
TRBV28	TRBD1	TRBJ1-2	TGTGCCAGCTGCACAGGGGGGGGTGGCTACACCTTC	CASCTGGGGYTF
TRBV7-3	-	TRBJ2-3	TGTGCCAGCAGCCAAGGGGGGGGTGGCACAGATACGCAGTATTTT	CASSQGGGGTDTQYF
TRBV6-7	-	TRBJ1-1	TGTGCCAGCAGTTACTCGTCCGGGGGCGGGACTGAAGCTTTCTTT	CASSYSSGGGTEAFF
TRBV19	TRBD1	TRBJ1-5	TGTGCCAGTAATACGAGGGGGCTTTATAGCAATCAGCCCCAGCATTTT	CASNTRGLYSNQPQHF
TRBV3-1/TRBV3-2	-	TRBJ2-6	TGTGCCAGCAGCCAAGATCTGTACAGATACTCTGGGGCCAACGTCCTGACTTTC	CASSQDLYRYSGANVLTF
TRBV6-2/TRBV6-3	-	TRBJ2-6	TGTGCCAGCAGTTACCGGGGGCAAGGGGCCAACGTCCTGACTTTC	CASSYRGQGANVLTF
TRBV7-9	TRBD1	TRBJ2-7	TGTGCCAGCAGCTTATGGACAGGACAAGGGAAAAGCTCCTACGAGCAGTACTTC	CASSLWTGQGKSSYEQYF
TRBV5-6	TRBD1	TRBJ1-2	TGTGCCAGCAGCTTTGGACAGGGAAGCTATGGCTACACCTTC	CASSFGQGSYGYTF
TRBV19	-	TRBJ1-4	TGTGCCAGTAGTATACGGTCTGCAACTAATGAAAAACTGTTTTTT	CASSIRSATNEKLFF
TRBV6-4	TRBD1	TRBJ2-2	TGTGCCAGCAGCCCGTCGGACAGGGAGGAAACCGGGGAGCTGTTTTTT	CASSPSDREETGELFF
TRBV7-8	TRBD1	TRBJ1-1	TGTGCCAGCAGCTTAGCTATTTTGGGACAGACTTTGAACACTGAAGCTTTCTTT	CASSLAILGQTLNTEAFF
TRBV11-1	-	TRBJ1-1	TGTGCCAGCAGCTTAAACCGCCTGGGGGGAAACACTGAAGCTTTCTTT	CASSLNRLGGNTEAFF
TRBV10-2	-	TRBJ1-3	TGCGCCATCACACGAGGGGGATCTGGAAACACCATATATTTT	CAITRGGSGNTIYF
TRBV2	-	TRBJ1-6	TGTGCCAGCAGTGAAGCGCTTCTGTCCCAGCTGAGGGATTCACCCCTCCACTTT	CASSEALLSQLRDSPLHF
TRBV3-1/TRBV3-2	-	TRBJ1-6	TGTGCCAGCAGCCAAGACTCGGGGTGGGGGATCGATCGATCACCCCTCCACTTT	CASSQDSGWGIDRSPLHF
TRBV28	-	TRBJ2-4	TGTGCCAGCAGTGCTCAGGAGGCCAAAAACATTCAGTACTTC	CASSAQEAKNIQYF
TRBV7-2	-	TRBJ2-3	TGTGCCAGCAGCCAGACAACTAGCACAGATACGCAGTATTTT	CASSQTTSTDTQYF
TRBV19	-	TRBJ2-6	TGTGCCAGTAGTCCCCCCGCCGGGGCTTCTGGGGCCAACGTCCTGACTTTC	CASSPPAGASGANVLTF
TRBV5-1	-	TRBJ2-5	TGCGCCAGCAGCTTGGGAGGGGTAGGAGAGACCCAGTACTTC	CASSLGGVGETQYF
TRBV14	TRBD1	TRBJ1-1	TGTGCCAGCAGCCAATTGACAGGGGACGACACTGAAGCTTTCTTT	CASSQLTGDDTEAFF
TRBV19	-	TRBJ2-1	TGTGCCAGTAGTATCGGTACGCTCCTCTACAATGAGCAGTTCTTC	CASSIGTLLYNEQFF